Each of the 14 T cell receptor beta chains below was sequenced from the same sample in a study of cytomegalovirus exposure and HLA in healthy donors. A multiplex PCR was run with 60 Vbeta primers and 13 Jbeta primers. The repertoire was sequenced with immunoSEQ multiplex PCR; TCRdb's copy has only in-frame clones and lacks some. The sample lists 160,000 or so clones, roughly four fifths occurring once. What was sequenced was PBMCs. Receptors were obtained from a man aged 35-49 years in good health and CMV-seronegative.

The rearrangement uses TRBV11-3 and TRBJ2-7; D may be TRBD2 (6 bases). Trimming cost V 0 bases and J 3 bases, with 9 bases left between them. The length of the CDR3 is 14 residues. From germline, CDR1 is SGHNT and CDR2 YENEEA. CDR3 sequence (DNA): TGTGCCAGCAGCTTAGATAGCGGTAGCTACGAGCAGTACTTC. Its translation: CASSLDSGSYEQYF.

V and J are TRBV14 and TRBJ1-1; D call uncertain. The germline gives CDR1 SGHDN, CDR2 FVKESK. The CDR3 is 17 residues long. Trimming pared 2 bases from V and 0 bases from J, leaving 16 bases between. This CDR3 reads CASSQLKMSGLNTEAFF. The DNA of the CDR3 is TGTGCCAGCAGCCAACTTAAAATGTCCGGGTTGAACACTGAAGCTTTCTTT.

The V and J genes are TRBV7-2 and TRBJ2-7, with a possible D match to TRBD2 (8 bases). Germline V gene sequence: CDR1 SGHTA, CDR2 FQGNSA. The CDR3 contains 13 residues. Between the trimmed V and J ends, which lost 9 bases and 2 bases, there was a span of 14 bases. CDR3 sequence (DNA): TGTGCCAGTAACAGGGGACTAGCCTACGAGCAGTACTTC. Protein product: CASNRGLAYEQYF.

This chain connects TRBV19 to TRBJ2-3; D remains unclear. The CDR3 is 15 residues long. Germline V gene lookup returns CDR1 LNHDA and CDR2 SQIVND (reference sequence). V gave up 6 bases and J gave up 2 bases, with 15 bases separating them. CDR3 loop: CASSLTPSTTDTQYF. In DNA, the CDR3 is TGTGCCAGTAGCTTGACACCCTCAACCACAGATACGCAGTATTTT.

A remark on this clone: The junction and the germline gene differ at one end; a read error may be behind it. The rearrangement uses TRBV7-9 and TRBJ2-5, with TRBD2 matching 12 bases. The CDR3 is made up of 15 amino acids. The V gene's germline CDR1 is SEHNR and CDR2 FQNEAQ (reference sequence). The CDR3 loop reads CSSSPTGLAGETQYF. CDR3 bases: TGTTCCAGCAGCCCGACGGGACTAGCGGGAGAGACCCAGTACTTC.

This chain uses TRBV30 with TRBJ2-2; perhaps TRBD2 as D (5 bases). The ends were cut back, 2 bases at V and 7 bases at J, with 20 bases in the middle. The CDR3 has 16 amino acids. Looked up from germline, CDR1 is GTSNPN and CDR2 is SVGIG (reference sequence). CDR3 coding DNA: TGTGCCTGGAGTCTACAATCTCTAGCTAGCCACGGGGAGCTGTTTTTT. It specifies CAWSLQSLASHGELFF.

This rearrangement joins TRBV19 to TRBJ2-5; 8 bases line up with TRBD1. Looked up from germline, CDR1 is LNHDA and CDR2 is SQIVND (reference sequence). The V segment lost 6 bases and the J segment 5 bases; nucleotides outside the gene matches: 2. The CDR3 is 12 residues long. The DNA for the CDR3 is TGTGCCAGTAGACAGGGGGTTGAGACCCAGTACTTC. Its protein product is CASRQGVETQYF.

This clone was observed a single time. This chain joins TRBV2 and TRBJ1-5, with no clear D. Trimming cost V 0 bases and J 3 bases, with 15 bases left between them. Germline loops: CDR1 SNHLY, CDR2 FYNNEI. CDR3 length: 17 residues. Here the CDR3 reads CASSEARRSTLNQPQHF. CDR3 DNA: TGTGCCAGCAGTGAAGCGCGACGTTCGACTCTCAATCAGCCCCAGCATTTT.

The chain is built from TRBV7-9 and TRBJ1-1; TRBD1 aligns across 12 bases. V trimming: 5 bases; J trimming: 5 bases; junction bases outside the gene matches: 12. Germline CDR1 is SEHNR and CDR2 is FQNEAQ (reference sequence). This CDR3 is built from 17 residues. The CDR3 coding sequence is TGTGCCAGCAGCATCCGGGACAGGGGGCTTGAGGGTACTGAAGCTTTCTTT. Its protein product is CASSIRDRGLEGTEAFF.

This clone was observed a handful of times. The chain has TRBV28 and TRBJ1-2; 10 bases fit TRBD1. The CDR3 extends over 14 amino acids. With V trimmed by 7 bases and J by 7 bases, 9 bases remained unmatched. Germline V gene data show CDR1 as MDHEN and CDR2 as SYDVKM. This chain's CDR3 is CASTTPRDRGGYTF. CDR3 DNA: TGTGCCAGCACAACGCCCCGGGACAGGGGTGGCTACACCTTC.

In this sample, this clone turned up a few times. This chain links TRBV30 with TRBJ1-3, with 7 bases aligning to TRBD1. The CDR3 has 15 residues. The germline V gene encodes CDR1 GTSNPN and CDR2 SVGIG (reference sequence). Losses at the gene ends were 1 base for V and 1 base for J; bases not matched to a gene: 4. The CDR3 here is CAWSGQGQSGNTIYF. CDR3 coding DNA: TGTGCCTGGAGTGGCCAGGGACAGTCTGGAAACACCATATATTTT.

Here the CDR3 reads CASSLLGDEQFF. CDR3 coding DNA: TGTGCCAGCAGTCTACTGGGCGATGAGCAGTTCTTC. This chain joins TRBV27 and TRBJ2-1; unclear D gene. This CDR3 spans 12 amino acids. The germline CDR1 and CDR2 sequences are MNHEY and SMNVEV (reference sequence). V was shortened by 5 bases and J by 8 bases, with 10 bases between the two germline ends.

The chain recombines TRBV21-1 with TRBJ2-2; the tabulated D call, TRBD1, remains unverified against the DNA. TRBV21-1 is described as a pseudogene. The CDR3 contains 17 residues. DNA of the CDR3: TGTGCCAGCAGCAAAGCAGGAAGACAGGGGAACACCGGGGAGCTGTTTTTT. It translates to CASSKAGRQGNTGELFF.

In this sample, this clone turned up a few times. This chain joins TRBV11-3 and TRBJ2-1; 7 positions match TRBD1. With 1 base clipped from V and 6 bases from J, the junction kept 9 bases outside the gene matches. Germline-derived CDR1 and CDR2 are SGHNT and YENEEA. The CDR3 extends over 16 amino acids. CDR3 DNA: TGTGCCAGCAGCTTAGCTCCCGGGACAGAGTTCAATGAGCAGTTCTTC. Its protein is CASSLAPGTEFNEQFF.